This T cell receptor (beta chain) was recorded in a study of shared clonotypes between healthy human individuals. Within Nashville, Tennessee resided all donors, each a Caucasian adult. As to this clone: Its matching antigen is unknown.

Study outcomes and limitations: Compared with clonotypes that all four donors shared, non-shared clonotypes had lower generation probabilities.

Replicate PCRs from sorted subsets contained approximately 200 ng DNA, which is 30,000 to 35,000 T cell genomes. TCRdb's table, derived via immunoSEQ multiplex PCR, lists solely in-frame clones and lacks some. The sample lists roughly 2.2 million clones, just under 95% occurring once. The specimen sequenced was naive CD4+ T cells from PBMCs. Subset given: CD45RA+ positively selected. The sequence was obtained from a man between 18 and 35 years old in good health. Some clones in this sample may be carry-over from other donors' samples.

CDR3 sequence: CASSSGQGENQPQHF. In nucleotides, the CDR3 is TGTGCCAGCAGCTCCGGACAGGGGGAAAATCAGCCCCAGCATTTT. This chain links TRBV7-2 with TRBJ1-5; 10 bases agree with TRBD1. V shed 4 bases, J shed 4 bases, and the junction held 4 bases outside the gene matches. Germline lookup yields CDR1 SGHTA and CDR2 FQGNSA. The CDR3 runs to 15 residues.